The next 2 T cell receptor beta chains were all read from a single sample in a study of regulatory T cells in long-lasting Graves disease. This sample's time point: newly diagnosed GD, antithyroid drugs for less than 3 months. There was RNA extracted from PBMCs, and the TCR library was made from it. Sequencing libraries for TCR beta were prepared with iRepertoire HTBI primers and Arm-PCR of CDR3 regions. TCRdb analysed the multiplex PCR reads with MiXCR anew, one entry per CDR3 protein. The sample shows about half a million distinct CDR3 sequences, more than 10% of them seen only once. These data are also associated with another study on T cells in Graves' hyperthyroidism and ophthalmopathy.

The sequenced sample was peripheral blood mononuclear cells (PBMCs), obtained at new diagnosis, from a patient treated with antithyroid drugs. The receptor source for this set is a woman aged 30 to 39 with Graves disease.

CDR3 loop: CASSVGRDRHNEQFF. Written as DNA, the CDR3 is TGTGCCAGCAGCGTAGGGCGGGATCGACACAATGAGCAGTTCTTC. The chain joins TRBV9 to TRBJ2-1; possibly TRBD2 for D (6 bases). V dropped 0 bases and J dropped 5 bases, with 12 bases sitting between them. Germline CDR1 reads SGDLS; CDR2 reads YYNGEE. The CDR3 extends over 15 amino acids.

This clonotype has a count of ten or more. The chain has TRBV2 and TRBJ2-5, with TRBD1 matching over 7 bases. The V gene's germline CDR1 is SNHLY and CDR2 FYNNEI. CDR3 size: 14 residues. Unmatched junction bases numbered 2, after V lost 3 bases and J lost 1 base. CDR3 sequence: CASSEWTGQETQYF. Written as DNA, the CDR3 is TGTGCCAGCAGTGAGTGGACAGGCCAAGAGACCCAGTACTTC.